This TCR beta chain appears in the sequencing data of a study of blood T cell repertoires in COVID-19. The overall study: Acute and convalescent COVID-19 specimens originated in the United States, Italy and Spain. The cDNA or gDNA used as material had been derived from T cells, B-cell-depleted T cells, or PBMCs.

Methods used by the authors: By means of reference gene primer amplification, nucleated cell counts were estimated. The table came from immunoSEQ multiplex PCR; TCRdb's copy has only in-frame clones and leaves some out. Clone size and the V and J calls come from that table; the DNA yielded D and trimming. Of 6,000 or so clones listed, 80% to 90% were seen once; the top ten hold around 13%. The germline gives CDR1 LGHNA, CDR2 YSLEER. The trim removed 4 bases at V and 4 bases at J, leaving 5 bases unmatched. There are 15 residues in the CDR3. This clone has just one count. The TCR comes from a human donor with active COVID-19. The donor label of this sample is uncertain. V and J are TRBV4-3 and TRBJ2-1; 9 nucleotides agree with TRBD1. Sequenced input: peripheral blood. The CDR3 DNA sequence: TGCGCCAGCAGCCCCGGGACAGGGAGTTACAATGAGCAGTTCTTC. This codes for CASSPGTGSYNEQFF.